The 22 T cell receptor beta chains in this list originate from one sample, sequenced in a study of blood T cell repertoires in COVID-19. Assay: immunoSEQ multiplex PCR; the TCRdb copy retains only in-frame clones and omits some. Of about 55,000 clones in the sample, roughly 87% are singletons; the top ten hold about a sixth. The sample taken for sequencing was peripheral blood. The receptors were sampled from a human donor with active COVID-19. The donor label of this sample is uncertain.

The chain couples TRBV6-5 to TRBJ1-1; D is unresolved. Looked up from germline, CDR1 is MNHEY and CDR2 is SVGAGI. The CDR3 has 14 amino acids. V was pared by 2 bases and J by 3 bases, with 10 bases between. Written as DNA, the CDR3 is TGTGCCAGCAGTTACCTCGGGTTATACACTGAAGCTTTCTTT. The encoded protein is CASSYLGLYTEAFF.

The chain is built from TRBV5-4 and TRBJ2-2; TRBD2 might be the D (7 bases). Per the germline V gene, CDR1 is SGHNT and CDR2 is YYREEE (reference sequence). Trimming stripped 5 bases from V and 3 bases from J, with 14 bases between. This CDR3 comprises 15 residues. CDR3 sequence: CASRAGHWDTGELFF. For the CDR3, the DNA is TGTGCCAGCAGAGCGGGACACTGGGACACCGGGGAGCTGTTTTTT. Supplemented by reference TRBV5-4 and TRBJ2-2, the full variable domain reads ETGVTQSPTHLIKTRGQQVTLRCSSQSGHNTVSWYQQALGQGPQFIFQYYREEENGRGNFPPRFSGLQFPNYSSELNVNALELDDSALYLCASRAGHWDTGELFFGEGSRLTVL.

The rearrangement uses TRBV12-2 and TRBJ2-1; the tabulated D call, TRBD2, remains unverified against the DNA. TRBV12-2 is an annotated pseudogene. The CDR3 is made up of 16 amino acids. The CDR3 spells CASRETSSGGRDEQFF. The CDR3 DNA reads TGTGCAAGTCGCGAGACCTCTAGCGGGGGGCGGGATGAGCAGTTCTTC.

Only a few counts were recorded for this clone. This sequence joins TRBV7-2 and TRBJ1-5; D is unresolved. The CDR3 is 13 amino acids. The germline V gene encodes CDR1 SGHTA and CDR2 FQGNSA. V lost 3 bases and J 7 bases, leaving 10 bases between the germline ends. CDR3 nucleotide sequence: TGTGCCAGCAGCTTGGGCTATGGCCAGCCCCAGCATTTT. It is translated as CASSLGYGQPQHF.

V and J are TRBV7-9 and TRBJ1-6; possibly TRBD1 for D (5 bases). The CDR3 loop spans 16 amino acids. Trimming took 2 bases from V and 9 from J, leaving 17 bases between them. CDR1 SEHNR and CDR2 FQNEAQ come from the germline V gene (reference sequence). The chain's CDR3 is CASSLYNGGGISPLHF. CDR3 bases: TGTGCCAGCAGCTTATATAACGGGGGGGGGATTTCACCCCTCCACTTT.

This clone was seen only a few times. CDR3 in amino acids: CASSLGPTNSYEQYF. Here the CDR3 DNA reads TGTGCCAGCAGCTTGGGCCCTACCAACTCATACGAGCAGTACTTC. The rearrangement uses TRBV5-5 and TRBJ2-7; D is unresolved. V was trimmed by 0 bases and J by 4 bases, leaving 14 bases between them. Germline V gene sequence: CDR1 SGHKS, CDR2 YYEKEE (reference sequence). CDR3 length equals 15 residues.

The chain links TRBV4-2 to TRBJ2-2; D is unclear. The CDR3 consists of 12 residues. Trimming removed 5 bases at V and 5 bases at J, with 6 bases between. Germline V gives CDR1 LGHNA, CDR2 YNFKEQ. This CDR3 is CASSLETGELFF. The CDR3 region has the DNA TGTGCCAGCAGCTTAGAGACCGGGGAGCTGTTTTTT.

The chain carries TRBV10-3 and TRBJ2-6; 8 bases fit TRBD2. The V gene end was trimmed by 9 bases and the J gene end by 2 bases; junction bases not matched to a gene: 9. This CDR3 contains 16 residues. Looked up from germline, CDR1 is ENHRY and CDR2 is SYGVKD. The CDR3 here is CAIASGLGTGANVLTF. CDR3 nucleotides: TGTGCCATTGCTAGCGGGCTTGGCACTGGGGCCAACGTCCTGACTTTC.

The V gene is TRBV28, the J gene TRBJ1-2; D unresolved. The CDR3 extends over 13 amino acids. V lost 6 bases and J lost 5, with 13 bases in between. CDR1 is MDHEN and CDR2 is SYDVKM in the germline V gene. This chain's CDR3 is CASRINLQYGYTF. The DNA for the CDR3 is TGTGCCAGCAGAATAAACCTTCAGTATGGCTACACCTTC.

The rearrangement links TRBV5-1 to TRBJ2-3; 7 nucleotides match TRBD2. V shed 3 bases, J shed 3 bases, and the junction held 4 bases outside the gene matches. The CDR3 spans 14 residues. CDR1 and CDR2 from the germline V gene are SGHRS and YFSETQ. In nucleotides, the CDR3 is TGCGCCAGCAGCTCGACTAGCACTACAGATACGCAGTATTTT. Protein sequence: CASSSTSTTDTQYF.

The rearrangement links TRBV4-3 to TRBJ1-3, with D perhaps matching TRBD1 (6 bases). CDR1 and CDR2 from the germline V gene are LGHNA and YSLEER. The CDR3 loop spans 14 amino acids. The V end lost 5 bases, the J end lost 4 bases, and 12 bases lay between the germline ends. In nucleotides, the CDR3 is TGCGCCAGCAGCGAGAGGGGGTCCGGAAACACCATATATTTT. This encodes CASSERGSGNTIYF.

The rearrangement uses TRBV5-4 and TRBJ1-6; D gene uncertain. Germline-derived CDR1 and CDR2 are SGHNT and YYREEE (reference sequence). V lost 0 bases, J lost 8 bases, and 9 bases lay in between. CDR3 size: 14 residues. The CDR3, as DNA: TGTGCCAGCAGCTTGGCCCAGATTTATTCACCCCTCCACTTT. Translated, it gives CASSLAQIYSPLHF.

CDR3 protein: CASSHTLAGILIFSNQPQHF. Written as DNA, the CDR3 is TGTGCCAGCAGCCATACCCTCGCAGGGATTCTAATCTTTAGCAATCAGCCCCAGCATTTT. The rearrangement links TRBV3-1 (or the pseudogene TRBV3-2) to TRBJ1-5; the D gene is possibly TRBD1 (5 bases). The germline V gene encodes CDR1 LGHDT and CDR2 YNNKEL (reference sequence). This CDR3 contains 20 residues. Trimming pared 3 bases from V and 0 bases from J, leaving 24 bases between.

This chain joins TRBV19 and TRBJ2-1; a possible D gene is TRBD1 (5 bases). The length of the CDR3 is 15 residues. Trimming removed 4 bases from V and 2 bases from J, with 12 bases in between. In germline, CDR1 is LNHDA, CDR2 SQIVND (reference sequence). The CDR3 sequence is CASSTSGLAYNEQFF. CDR3 nucleotide sequence: TGTGCCAGTAGTACTTCAGGGCTAGCCTACAATGAGCAGTTCTTC.

The chain recombines TRBV5-1 with TRBJ1-3, with TRBD1 identical over 12 bases. CDR1 and CDR2 from the germline V gene are SGHRS and YFSETQ. There are 16 residues in the CDR3. J gave up 3 bases and V 3 bases, and 4 bases lay outside the gene matches. In DNA form, the CDR3 reads TGCGCCAGCAGCTGGGGGACAGGGGGCAGTGGAAACACCATATATTTT. Its translation is CASSWGTGGSGNTIYF. Together with reference TRBV5-1 and TRBJ1-3, the CDR3 gives the full variable domain: KAGVTQTPRYLIKTRGQQVTLSCSPISGHRSVSWYQQTPGQGLQFLFEYFSETQRNKGNFPGRFSGRQFSNSRSEMNVSTLELGDSALYLCASSWGTGGSGNTIYFGEGSWLTVV.

The chain recombines TRBV5-6 with TRBJ2-7, with 7 nucleotides matching TRBD1. The CDR3 covers 14 residues. V lost 3 bases and J lost 0; bases outside the gene matches: 3. Germline CDR1 reads SGHDT; CDR2 reads YYEEEE. The CDR3 sequence is CASSSRGNSYEQYF. The CDR3 DNA reads TGTGCCAGCAGCTCCAGGGGGAACTCCTACGAGCAGTACTTC. The full variable domain, rest sourced from reference TRBV5-6 and TRBJ2-7, is DAGVTQSPTHLIKTRGQQVTLRCSPKSGHDTVSWYQQALGQGPQFIFQYYEEEERQRGNFPDRFSGHQFPNYSSELNVNALLLGDSALYLCASSSRGNSYEQYFGPGTRLTVT.

The chain recombines TRBV6-5 with TRBJ1-2, with 8 nucleotides matching TRBD1. Unmatched junction bases numbered 10, after V lost 6 bases and J lost 4 bases. The CDR3 has 15 residues. From germline, CDR1 is MNHEY and CDR2 SVGAGI. The CDR3 reads CASRGHRGALYGYTF. The CDR3 bases are TGTGCCAGCAGAGGTCACAGGGGGGCCCTCTATGGCTACACCTTC.

This chain connects TRBV10-3 to TRBJ2-5, with 8 bases fitting TRBD2. This CDR3 is 13 amino acids long. With V trimmed by 5 bases and J by 2 bases, 1 base remained unmatched. From germline, CDR1 is ENHRY and CDR2 SYGVKD. Written as DNA, the CDR3 is TGTGCCATCAGTACTAGCGGACAAGAGACCCAGTACTTC. Its protein product is CAISTSGQETQYF.

V gene TRBV14 combines with J gene TRBJ2-1, with D perhaps TRBD2 (6 bases). The V gene lost 5 bases and the J gene lost 8 bases, with 16 bases spanning the gap. The CDR3 totals 14 residues. CDR1 is SGHDN, CDR2 FVKESK, per germline. CDR3 loop: CASSGPLRRDEQFF. The CDR3 DNA is TGTGCCAGCAGCGGGCCCCTAAGGAGGGATGAGCAGTTCTTC.

The V and J genes are TRBV12-5 and TRBJ1-5; weak D call: TRBD1 (5 bases). Trimming pared 1 base from V and 7 bases from J, leaving 14 bases between. Per germline, CDR1 LGHNT and CDR2 FRNRAP. The CDR3 has 15 amino acids. The chain's CDR3 is CASGLGLGGGQPQHF. CDR3 nucleotides: TGTGCTAGTGGTTTGGGGCTCGGGGGGGGACAGCCCCAGCATTTT.

The genes are TRBV9 and TRBJ1-2; tentative D call: TRBD1 (6 bases). CDR1 and CDR2 from the germline V gene are SGDLS and YYNGEE. Trimming removed 4 bases from V and 6 bases from J, with 13 bases in between. This CDR3 has 13 amino acids. For the CDR3, the DNA is TGTGCCAGCAGCAAGCGACAGGAAAATGGCTACACCTTC. Translating it yields CASSKRQENGYTF.

V gene TRBV7-3 combines with J gene TRBJ2-5; 13 bases align to TRBD2. The germline V gene has CDR1 SGHTA and CDR2 FQGTGA. V shed 5 bases and J 4 bases; nucleotides not matched to a gene: 4. This CDR3 has 15 amino acids. The CDR3 DNA sequence: TGTGCCAGCAGCCCGGGACTAGCGGGGTCAGAGACCCAGTACTTC. This sequence encodes CASSPGLAGSETQYF. Drawing the rest from reference TRBV7-3 and TRBJ2-5, the complete variable domain is GAGVSQTPSNKVTEKGKYVELRCDPISGHTALYWYRQSLGQGPEFLIYFQGTGAADDSGLPNDRFFAVRPEGSVSTLKIQRTERGDSAVYLCASSPGLAGSETQYFGPGTRLLVL.